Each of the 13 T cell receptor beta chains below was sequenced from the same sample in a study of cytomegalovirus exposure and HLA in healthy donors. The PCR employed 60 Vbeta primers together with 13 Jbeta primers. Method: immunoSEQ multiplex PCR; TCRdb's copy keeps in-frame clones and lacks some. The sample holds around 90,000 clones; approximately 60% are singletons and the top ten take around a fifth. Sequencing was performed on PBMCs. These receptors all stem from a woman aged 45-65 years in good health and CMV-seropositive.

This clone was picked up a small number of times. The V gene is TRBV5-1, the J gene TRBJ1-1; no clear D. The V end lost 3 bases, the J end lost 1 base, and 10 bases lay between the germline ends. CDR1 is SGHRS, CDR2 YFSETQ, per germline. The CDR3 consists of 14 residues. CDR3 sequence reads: CASSSQAQNTEAFF. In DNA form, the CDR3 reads TGCGCCAGCAGCTCTCAGGCTCAGAACACTGAAGCTTTCTTT.

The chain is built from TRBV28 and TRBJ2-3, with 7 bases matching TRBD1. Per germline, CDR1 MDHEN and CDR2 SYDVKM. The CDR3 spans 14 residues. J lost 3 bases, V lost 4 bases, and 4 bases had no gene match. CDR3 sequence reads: CASSSGGRTDTQYF. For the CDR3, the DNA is TGTGCCAGCAGTTCAGGGGGTCGGACAGATACGCAGTATTTT.

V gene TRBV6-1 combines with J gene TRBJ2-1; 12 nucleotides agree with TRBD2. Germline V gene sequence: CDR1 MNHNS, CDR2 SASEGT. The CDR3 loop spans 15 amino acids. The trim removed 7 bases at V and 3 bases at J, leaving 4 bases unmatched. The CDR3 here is CASKTSGGNYNEQFF. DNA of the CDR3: TGTGCCAGCAAAACTAGCGGGGGGAACTACAATGAGCAGTTCTTC.

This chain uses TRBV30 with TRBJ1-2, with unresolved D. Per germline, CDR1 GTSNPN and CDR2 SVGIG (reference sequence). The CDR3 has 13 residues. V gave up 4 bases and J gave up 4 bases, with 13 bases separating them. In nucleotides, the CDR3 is TGTGCCTGGACCCCCGCGCCAGGCTATGGCTACACCTTC. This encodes CAWTPAPGYGYTF. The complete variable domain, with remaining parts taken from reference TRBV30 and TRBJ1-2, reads SQTIHQWPATLVQPVGSPLSLECTVEGTSNPNLYWYRQAAGRGLQLLFYSVGIGQISSEVPQNLSASRPQDRQFILSSKKLLLSDSGFYLCAWTPAPGYGYTFGSGTRLTVV.

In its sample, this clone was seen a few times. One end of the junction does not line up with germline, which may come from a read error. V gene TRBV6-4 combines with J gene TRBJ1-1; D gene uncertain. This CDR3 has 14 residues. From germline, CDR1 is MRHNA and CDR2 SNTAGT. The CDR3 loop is CASSYSRLRVEAFF. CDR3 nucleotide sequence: TGTGCCAGCAGTTACTCGAGGCTTCGGGTAGAAGCTTTCTTT.

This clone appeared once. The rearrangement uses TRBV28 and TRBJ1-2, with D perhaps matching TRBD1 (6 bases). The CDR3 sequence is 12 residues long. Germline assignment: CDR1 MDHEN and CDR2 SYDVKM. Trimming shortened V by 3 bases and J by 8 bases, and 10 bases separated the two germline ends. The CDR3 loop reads CASSFGQWGYTF. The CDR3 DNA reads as TGTGCCAGCAGTTTCGGACAGTGGGGCTACACCTTC.

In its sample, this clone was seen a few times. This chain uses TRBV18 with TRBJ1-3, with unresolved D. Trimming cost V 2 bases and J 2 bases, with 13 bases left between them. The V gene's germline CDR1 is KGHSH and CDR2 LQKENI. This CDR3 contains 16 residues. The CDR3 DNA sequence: TGTGCCAGCTCACCATCTGAACAGTTCACTGGAAACACCATATATTTT. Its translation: CASSPSEQFTGNTIYF.

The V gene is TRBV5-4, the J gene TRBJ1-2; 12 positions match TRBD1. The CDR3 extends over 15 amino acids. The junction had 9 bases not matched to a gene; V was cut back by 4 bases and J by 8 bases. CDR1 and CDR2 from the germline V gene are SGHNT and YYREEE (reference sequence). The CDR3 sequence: CASSLPGQGAEGYTF. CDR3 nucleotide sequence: TGTGCCAGCAGCCTACCGGGACAGGGGGCCGAGGGCTACACCTTC.

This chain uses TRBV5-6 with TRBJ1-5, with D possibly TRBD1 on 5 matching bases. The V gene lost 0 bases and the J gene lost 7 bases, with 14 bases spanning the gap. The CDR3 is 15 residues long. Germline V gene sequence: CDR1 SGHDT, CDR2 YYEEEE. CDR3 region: CASSLGTGHGQPQHF. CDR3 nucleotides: TGTGCCAGCAGCTTGGGTACAGGCCACGGGCAGCCCCAGCATTTT.

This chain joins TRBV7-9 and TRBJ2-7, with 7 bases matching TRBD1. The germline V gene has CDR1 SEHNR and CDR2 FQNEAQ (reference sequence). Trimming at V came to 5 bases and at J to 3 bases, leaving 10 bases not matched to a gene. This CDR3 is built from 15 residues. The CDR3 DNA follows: TGTGCCAGCAGCATTAACGTCGACAGGGACTACGAGCAGTACTTC. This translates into CASSINVDRDYEQYF.

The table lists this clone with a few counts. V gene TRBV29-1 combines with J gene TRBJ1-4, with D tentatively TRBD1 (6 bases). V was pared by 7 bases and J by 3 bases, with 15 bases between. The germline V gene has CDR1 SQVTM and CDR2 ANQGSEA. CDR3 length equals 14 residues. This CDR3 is CSAQGGDSNEKLFF. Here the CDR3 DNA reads TGCAGCGCCCAAGGGGGAGACTCTAATGAAAAACTGTTTTTT.

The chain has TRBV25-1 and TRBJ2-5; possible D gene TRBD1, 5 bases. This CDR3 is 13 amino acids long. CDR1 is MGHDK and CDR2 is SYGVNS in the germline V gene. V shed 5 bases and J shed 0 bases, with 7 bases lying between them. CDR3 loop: CASSPGNQETQYF. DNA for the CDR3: TGTGCCAGCAGTCCAGGGAACCAAGAGACCCAGTACTTC.

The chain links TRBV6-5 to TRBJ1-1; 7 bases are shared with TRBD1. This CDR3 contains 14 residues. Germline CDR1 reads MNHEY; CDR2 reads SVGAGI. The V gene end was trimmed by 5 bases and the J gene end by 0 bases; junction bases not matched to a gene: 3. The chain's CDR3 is CASSRGQLNTEAFF. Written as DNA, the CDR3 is TGTGCCAGCAGTAGGGGACAGTTGAACACTGAAGCTTTCTTT.